This TCR beta chain was profiled in a study of cytomegalovirus exposure and HLA in healthy donors. Study background: Among over 300 genotyped donors, approximately 80% fell in the Caucasian-associated ancestry cluster.

Primers included in the PCR were 60 Vbeta and 13 Jbeta primers. Here immunoSEQ multiplex PCR was the method, and the copy in TCRdb shows in-frame clones only, minus some. The sample shows about 160,000 clones, about 80% of them seen only once. Study findings and constraints: TCR beta sequences reportedly predicted most subjects' HLA-A and HLA-B alleles accurately. Over 150 TCR beta chains were listed as cytomegalovirus-associated.

The germline V gene has CDR1 SGHAT and CDR2 FQNNGV. There are 15 residues in the CDR3. Trimming took off 1 base at V and 0 bases at J, with 9 bases between the two ends. With respect to this clone: The antigen remains unidentified.

Sequenced sample: PBMCs. The sequence was collected from a man in his thirties or forties in good health and CMV-seronegative. V gene TRBV11-2 combines with J gene TRBJ2-5; perhaps TRBD2 as D (7 bases). The CDR3 region is CASSLVGGHQETQYF. The CDR3 coding sequence is TGTGCCAGCAGCTTAGTGGGGGGGCACCAAGAGACCCAGTACTTC. The whole variable domain, filled in from reference TRBV11-2 and TRBJ2-5, reads EAGVAQSPRYKIIEKRQSVAFWCNPISGHATLYWYQQILGQGPKLLIQFQNNGVVDDSQLPKDRFSAERLKGVDSTLKIQPAKLEDSAVYLCASSLVGGHQETQYFGPGTRLLVL.